This record concerns one T cell receptor (beta chain) sequence. Its antigen is unidentified. The same CDR3 also results from other DNA sequences found in this sample. These data originate in a study of cytomegalovirus exposure and HLA in healthy donors. Findings and limits, study-wide: In an earlier analysis, in 587 donors, most V segments appeared productive either ~90% or ~30% of the time.

PCR primers comprised 60 Vbeta and 13 Jbeta primers. Clones were sequenced by immunoSEQ multiplex PCR, and TCRdb holds only the in-frame ones, with some missing. Its listing shows approximately 82,000 clones. Germline lookup yields CDR1 MDHEN and CDR2 SYDVKM. This CDR3 has 15 residues. Germline trimming cut 5 bases from V and 0 bases from J; bases unmatched to any gene: 5. The TCR was taken from an older woman in good health and CMV-seronegative. The sample comprised PBMCs. The chain couples TRBV28 to TRBJ1-2; TRBD1 agrees at 8 bases. Here the CDR3 reads CASSQGARTNYGYTF. The CDR3, as DNA: TGTGCCAGCAGTCAGGGGGCTAGAACTAACTATGGCTACACCTTC.